The source of this TCR beta chain is a study of Ad26.COV2.S vaccination and SARS-CoV-2 variants. Assay used: immunoSEQ multiplex PCR; TCRdb lists only in-frame clones, some missing. The sample has a few hundred thousand clones, around 86% seen once. The treatment was: around 19 received Ad26.COV2.S at low or high dose, single or two shots; a few received placebo; per-sample allocation not given. Samples analyzed were those drawn on day 63 after the first vaccine or placebo injection. An adult of 18-55 years in Boston served as donor. Its platform was an Ad26 vector, and its expressed antigen was Wuhan-strain SARS-CoV-2 spike. Trimming took 5 bases from V and 4 from J; bases not matched to a gene: 4. This CDR3 has 15 amino acids. Germline CDR1 is SGHAT and CDR2 is FQDESV (reference sequence). This clone was observed once.

This specimen consisted of peripheral blood, obtained in a trial of Ad26.COV2.S vaccine versus placebo. This sequence originates from a person between 18 and 60 years old who received the Ad26.COV2.S COVID-19 vaccine or a placebo. The chain combines TRBV11-1 with TRBJ1-6; 8 bases fit TRBD1. The CDR3 spells CASSPWTGYNSPLHF. CDR3 bases: TGTGCCAGCAGCCCATGGACAGGGTATAATTCACCCCTCCACTTT.